Listed below are T cell receptor beta chains from one sample, sequenced in a study of liver allograft versus peripheral blood T cells. TCRdb passed the reads through MiXCR, listing each CDR3 protein once. The repertoire consists of around 17,000 distinct CDR3 sequences, with roughly a fifth occurring once and the leading ten covering roughly 13%. The receptor source for this set is a human patient who had a liver transplant. Some of the T cells may derive from the graft donor. The CDR3 runs from the conserved cysteine through the conserved F or W. D genes are given only for firm matches. Expanded clones are given a class, and other clones once, few, many or no size at all.

TRBD2 13 TRBJ2-1 - TRBV7-2 TGTGTCAGCAGTTCCCCAGCGGGAGCAAGTAAGTTCTTC CVSSSPAGASKFF
- 13 TRBJ2-7 - TRBV12-3/TRBV12-4 TGTGCCAGCAGTTTCTACAACACCTACGAGCAGTACTTC CASSFYNTYEQYF
- 11 TRBJ2-3 - TRBV10-3 TGTGCCATCAGTGACCTAGATACGCAGTATTTT CAISDLDTQYF
- 15 TRBJ1-5 many TRBV18 TGTGCCAGCTCACCACCCGGGTCAGGCAATCAGCCCCAGCATTTT CASSPPGSGNQPQHF
- 15 TRBJ1-5 - TRBV6-2/TRBV6-3 TGTGCCAGCAGCTCCCTGTTCGAGAGCAATCAGCCCCAGCATTTT CASSSLFESNQPQHF
TRBD1 19 TRBJ2-6 - TRBV20-1 TGCAGTGCTAGAGAGCTCCCGGACAGGGCGGTTTATGGGGCCAACGTCCTGACTTTC CSARELPDRAVYGANVLTF
- 15 TRBJ2-1 - TRBV9 TGTGCCAGCAGCCCCCTCACGAGCTCCTACAATGAGCAGTTCTTC CASSPLTSSYNEQFF
- 13 TRBJ1-2 - TRBV10-2 TGCGCCAGCAGTGCTGACAGGCTTGGTGGCTACACCTTC CASSADRLGGYTF
- 14 TRBJ2-2 medium-sized TRBV6-5 TGTGCCAGCAAAAGAAACAGTCGCTCGGGGGAGCTGTTTTTT CASKRNSRSGELFF
TRBD2 15 TRBJ2-1 few TRBV7-2 TGTGCCAGCAGCTTACTAGCGGGAGTGTCGAATGAGCAGTTCTTC CASSLLAGVSNEQFF
TRBD1 18 TRBJ2-3 many TRBV18 TGTGCCAGCTCACCACCAGCTACAGGGGGCGAGACTGAGGGGACGCAGTATTTT CASSPPATGGETEGTQYF
TRBD2 15 TRBJ2-1 many TRBV6-5 TGTGCCAGCAGACGAGCGGGGGTTGGCTACAATGAGCAGTTCTTC CASRRAGVGYNEQFF
- 14 TRBJ2-7 - TRBV10-3 TGTGCCATCAGTAAGGGCGAAACTGCCTACGAGCAGTACTTC CAISKGETAYEQYF
- 16 TRBJ2-4 few TRBV7-2 TGTGCCAGCAGCACCTCCTCCGGGGCCCCCGGGGACATTCAGTACTTC CASSTSSGAPGDIQYF
TRBD2 17 TRBJ2-4 - TRBV7-2 TGTGCCAGCAGCTGGCCGGGACTAGCGGGAGGGAAAAACATTCAGTACTTC CASSWPGLAGGKNIQYF
- 16 TRBJ1-6 - TRBV5-6 TGTGCCAGCAGCTTGGTGGGATCAGGGGCGAGTTCACCCCTCCACTTT CASSLVGSGASSPLHF
- 11 TRBJ2-7 few TRBV6-5 TGTGCCAGCATGAAGGGACTCGAGCAGTACTTC CASMKGLEQYF
- 11 TRBJ2-7 many TRBV29-1 TGCAGCGTTGAAAGGGGGAGCGAGCAGTACTTC CSVERGSEQYF
- 13 TRBJ1-1 few TRBV27 TGTGCCAGGGGGGCATGGGGCACCACTGAAGCTTTCTTT CARGAWGTTEAFF
- 13 TRBJ1-2 many TRBV27 TGTGCCAGCAGTCCACTAACTCATTATGGCTACACCTTC CASSPLTHYGYTF
TRBD2 15 TRBJ2-3 - TRBV19 TGTGCCAGTAGTTGGCTAGCGGGGCCCACAGATACGCAGTATTTT CASSWLAGPTDTQYF
- 12 TRBJ2-3 few TRBV7-2 TGTGCCAGCAGCCCTGTTACAGATACGCAGTATTTT CASSPVTDTQYF
TRBD2 17 TRBJ2-3 many TRBV7-2 TGTGCCAGCAGCTCTCGGAGGCTAGCGGGGAGTTCAGATACGCAGTATTTT CASSSRRLAGSSDTQYF
TRBD2 16 TRBJ2-5 many TRBV6-1 TGTGCCAGCAGTGCTCCGCCGGGGGGGGTACAAGAGACCCAGTACTTC CASSAPPGGVQETQYF
- 14 TRBJ2-7 many TRBV5-6 TGTGCCAGCAGCTACTACAGGGGGGGCTACGAGCAGTACTTC CASSYYRGGYEQYF
TRBD1 15 TRBJ2-1 - TRBV12-3/TRBV12-4 TGTGCCAGCAGTTTCCGGACAGGGGGCATGAATGAGCAGTTCTTC CASSFRTGGMNEQFF
- 12 TRBJ1-4 few TRBV28 TGTGCCAGCACCGCTTCTGGCGAAAAACTGTTTTTT CASTASGEKLFF
- 12 TRBJ1-5 few TRBV30 TGTGCCTGGAGTCGGGCGAATCAGCCCCAGCATTTT CAWSRANQPQHF
- 14 TRBJ1-2 medium-sized TRBV6-2/TRBV6-3 TGTGCCAGCAGCCCCGACGGATCTAACTATGGCTACACCTTC CASSPDGSNYGYTF
- 13 TRBJ1-2 - TRBV6-5 TGTGCCAGCAGCCCAACGAGGAGCCATGGCTACACCTTC CASSPTRSHGYTF
- 13 TRBJ1-2 few TRBV6-2/TRBV6-3 TGTGCCAGCAGTTCATCGAATAACTATGGCTACACCTTC CASSSSNNYGYTF
TRBD1 14 TRBJ1-2 - TRBV7-2 TGTGCCAGCAGCTCGTCAGGGGGCTCCTATGGCTACACCTTC CASSSSGGSYGYTF
- 16 TRBJ2-3 medium-sized TRBV29-1 TGCAGCGTTACACGTCGGGGGTCAATAAGCACAGATACGCAGTATTTT CSVTRRGSISTDTQYF
- 15 TRBJ1-1 many TRBV10-3 TGTGCCATCAGTGAGGTACGGGGCCAGGTCGCTGAAGCTTTCTTT CAISEVRGQVAEAFF
TRBD1 21 TRBJ1-4 few TRBV19 TGTGCCAGTAGTACAACCTATAAAACCTTGGACAGGGTTGCAACTAATGAAAAACTGTTTTTT CASSTTYKTLDRVATNEKLFF
TRBD1 14 TRBJ1-5 - TRBV15 TGTGCCACCAGCAGACCCGGACAGGGAAGGGCCCAGCATTTT CATSRPGQGRAQHF
- 14 TRBJ1-2 many TRBV5-6 TGTGCCAGCAGCTTGGGTCCGGGACAACATGGCTACACCTTC CASSLGPGQHGYTF
TRBD1 14 TRBJ1-4 - TRBV7-9 TGTGCCAGCAGCTCCGGGACAGTTAATGAAAAACTGTTTTTT CASSSGTVNEKLFF
- 13 TRBJ1-1 medium-sized TRBV6-1 TGTGCCAGCAGTGTACAGGTGAACACTGAAGCTTTCTTT CASSVQVNTEAFF
TRBD1 16 TRBJ2-2 - TRBV15 TGTGCCACCAGCAGAGGGGGACAGGGGGTCACCGGGGAGCTGTTTTTT CATSRGGQGVTGELFF
- 15 TRBJ2-6 many TRBV7-9 TGTGCCAGCAGCTTAAGAGTTAGTGGGGCCAACGTCCTGACTTTC CASSLRVSGANVLTF
- 14 TRBJ2-3 - TRBV24-1 TGTGCCACCAGTGAAGCGAGGGGCACAGATACGCAGTATTTT CATSEARGTDTQYF
- 16 TRBJ2-1 medium-sized TRBV10-3 TGTGCCATCAGTGAGTCGACCGGGACGGGGGAAACTGAGCAGTTCTTC CAISESTGTGETEQFF
- 15 TRBJ2-1 many TRBV6-1 TGTGCCAGCATGAGGAGGGGGGACCTTTACAATGAGCAGTTCTTC CASMRRGDLYNEQFF
- 15 TRBJ1-1 - TRBV7-2 TGTGCCAGCAGCCTCGGACAGATCCAGAACACTGAAGCTTTCTTT CASSLGQIQNTEAFF
- 14 TRBJ2-2 - TRBV12-3/TRBV12-4 TGTGCCAGCAGTTTAGGAGGGGTGGCCGGGGAGCTGTTTTTT CASSLGGVAGELFF
- 14 TRBJ2-7 medium-sized TRBV15 TGTGCCACCAGCAGGGCCGGAGGGTCCTACGAGCAGTACTTC CATSRAGGSYEQYF
TRBD1 14 TRBJ2-3 - TRBV28 TGTGCCAGCAGGGTGGACAGGGTTGCAGATACGCAGTATTTT CASRVDRVADTQYF
TRBD2 18 TRBJ2-3 - TRBV9 TGTGCCAGCAGCGATAGGGGGCTGGTAGCGGGGGATTCAGATACGCAGTATTTT CASSDRGLVAGDSDTQYF
- 11 TRBJ1-2 - TRBV28 TGTGCCAGTAGACAGAGGTATGGCTACACCTTC CASRQRYGYTF
TRBD1 13 TRBJ2-7 - TRBV27 TGTGCCAGCAGCAGGGACAGGGGCTACGGGCAGTACTTC CASSRDRGYGQYF
TRBD1 15 TRBJ2-7 - TRBV5-4 TGTGCCAGCAGCTTGGAGGGGACAGGCATCTACGAGCAGTACTTC CASSLEGTGIYEQYF
- 14 TRBJ1-3 - TRBV12-3/TRBV12-4 TGTGCCAGCAGTTCCCTAGGCTCTGGAAACACCATATATTTT CASSSLGSGNTIYF
- 14 TRBJ2-7 - TRBV20-1 TGCAGTGCCGCCCCCGGGTGGGGCCGGTTCGAGCAGTACTTC CSAAPGWGRFEQYF
- 10 TRBJ2-7 medium-sized TRBV29-1 TGCAGTGGGGGAGACTACGAGCAGTACTTC CSGGDYEQYF